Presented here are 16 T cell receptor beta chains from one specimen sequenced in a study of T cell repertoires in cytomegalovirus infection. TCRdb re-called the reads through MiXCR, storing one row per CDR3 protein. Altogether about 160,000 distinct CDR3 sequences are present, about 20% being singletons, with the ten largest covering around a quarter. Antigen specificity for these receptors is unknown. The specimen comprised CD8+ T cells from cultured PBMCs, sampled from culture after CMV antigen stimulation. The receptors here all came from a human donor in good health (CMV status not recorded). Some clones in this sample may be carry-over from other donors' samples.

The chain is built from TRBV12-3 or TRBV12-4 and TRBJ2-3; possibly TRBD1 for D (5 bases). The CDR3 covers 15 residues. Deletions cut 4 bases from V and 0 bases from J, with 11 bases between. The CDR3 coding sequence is TGTGCCAGCAGTTCCACTGGGGCGAGCACAGATACGCAGTATTTT. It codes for CASSSTGASTDTQYF.

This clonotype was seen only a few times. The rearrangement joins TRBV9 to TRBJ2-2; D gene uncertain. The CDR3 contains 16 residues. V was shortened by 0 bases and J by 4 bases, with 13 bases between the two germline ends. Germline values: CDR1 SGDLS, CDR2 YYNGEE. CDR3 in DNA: TGTGCCAGCAGCGTAGTTGGATTTTCCTCCACCGGGGAGCTGTTTTTT. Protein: CASSVVGFSSTGELFF.

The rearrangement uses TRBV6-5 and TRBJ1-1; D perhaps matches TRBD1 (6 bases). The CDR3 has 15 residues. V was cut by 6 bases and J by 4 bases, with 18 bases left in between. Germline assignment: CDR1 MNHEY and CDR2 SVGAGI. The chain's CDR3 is CASSSLDSPFTEAFF. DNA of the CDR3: TGTGCCAGCAGCTCCTTGGACAGTCCCTTCACTGAAGCTTTCTTT.

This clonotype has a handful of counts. The CDR3: CASIRLLGSNEQFF. The CDR3 DNA is TGTGCCAGCATCCGGCTGCTAGGGTCCAATGAGCAGTTCTTC. The chain is built from TRBV7-2 and TRBJ2-1; D call uncertain. Germline values: CDR1 SGHTA, CDR2 FQGNSA. The CDR3 contains 14 residues. V was trimmed by 7 bases and J by 6 bases, leaving 16 bases between them.

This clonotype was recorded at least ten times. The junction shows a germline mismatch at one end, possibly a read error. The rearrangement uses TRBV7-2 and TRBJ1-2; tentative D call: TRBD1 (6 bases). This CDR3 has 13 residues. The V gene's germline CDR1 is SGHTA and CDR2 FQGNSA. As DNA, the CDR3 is TGTGCCAGCAGTTTAGGGGGTGGGGATGGCTACACCTTC. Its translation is CASSLGGGDGYTF.

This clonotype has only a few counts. This CDR3 is CASSFSGGYEQYF. CDR3 DNA sequence: TGTGCCAGCAGCTTTAGCGGGGGATACGAGCAGTACTTC. V is TRBV7-2 and J is TRBJ2-7; 9 nucleotides agree with TRBD2. This CDR3 spans 13 amino acids. Per germline, CDR1 SGHTA and CDR2 FQGNSA. V was pared by 3 bases and J by 4 bases, with 1 base of the junction left unmatched.

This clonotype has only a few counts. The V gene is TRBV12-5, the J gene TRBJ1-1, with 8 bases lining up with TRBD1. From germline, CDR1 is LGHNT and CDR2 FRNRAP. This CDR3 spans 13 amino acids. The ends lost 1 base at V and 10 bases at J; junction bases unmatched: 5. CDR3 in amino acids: CASGLGGQGTAFF. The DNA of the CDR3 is TGTGCTAGTGGTTTGGGCGGACAGGGAACAGCTTTCTTT.

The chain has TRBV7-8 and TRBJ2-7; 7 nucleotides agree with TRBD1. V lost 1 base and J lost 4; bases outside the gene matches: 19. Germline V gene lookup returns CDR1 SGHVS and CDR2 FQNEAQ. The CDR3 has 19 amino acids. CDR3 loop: CASSLVDRETPYARYEQYF. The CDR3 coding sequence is TGTGCCAGCAGCTTAGTTGACAGGGAAACTCCTTACGCCCGGTACGAGCAGTACTTC. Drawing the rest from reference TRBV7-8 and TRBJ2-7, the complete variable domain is GAGVSQSPRYKVAKRGQDVALRCDPISGHVSLFWYQQALGQGPEFLTYFQNEAQLDKSGLPSDRFFAERPEGSVSTLKIQRTQQEDSAVYLCASSLVDRETPYARYEQYFGPGTRLTVT.

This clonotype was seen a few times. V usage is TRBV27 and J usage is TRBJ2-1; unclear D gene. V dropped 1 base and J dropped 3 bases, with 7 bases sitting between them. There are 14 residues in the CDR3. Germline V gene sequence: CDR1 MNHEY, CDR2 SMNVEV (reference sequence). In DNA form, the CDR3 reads TGTGCCAGCAGTTTATTGGCCAACTACAATGAGCAGTTCTTC. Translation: CASSLLANYNEQFF.

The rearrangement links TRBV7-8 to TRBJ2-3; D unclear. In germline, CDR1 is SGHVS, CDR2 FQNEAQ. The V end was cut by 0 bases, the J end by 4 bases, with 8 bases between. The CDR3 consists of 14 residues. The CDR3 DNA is TGTGCCAGCAGCTTAGCTGCTTTTGCAGATACGCAGTATTTT. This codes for CASSLAAFADTQYF. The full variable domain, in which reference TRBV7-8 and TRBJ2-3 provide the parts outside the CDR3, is GAGVSQSPRYKVAKRGQDVALRCDPISGHVSLFWYQQALGQGPEFLTYFQNEAQLDKSGLPSDRFFAERPEGSVSTLKIQRTQQEDSAVYLCASSLAAFADTQYFGPGTRLTVL.

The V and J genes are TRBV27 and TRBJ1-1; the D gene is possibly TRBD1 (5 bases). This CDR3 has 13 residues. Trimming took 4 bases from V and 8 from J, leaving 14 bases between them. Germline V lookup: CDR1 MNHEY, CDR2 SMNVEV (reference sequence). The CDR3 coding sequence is TGTGCCAGCAGTTCGACACTGGGGGGAGAAGCTTTCTTT. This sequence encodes CASSSTLGGEAFF.

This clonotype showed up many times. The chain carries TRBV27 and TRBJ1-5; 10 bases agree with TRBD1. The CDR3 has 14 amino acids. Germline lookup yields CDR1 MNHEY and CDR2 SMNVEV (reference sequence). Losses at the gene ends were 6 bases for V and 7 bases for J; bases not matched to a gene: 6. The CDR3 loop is CASSLGQGGQPQHF. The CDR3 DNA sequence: TGTGCCAGCAGCTTAGGACAGGGGGGACAGCCCCAGCATTTT.

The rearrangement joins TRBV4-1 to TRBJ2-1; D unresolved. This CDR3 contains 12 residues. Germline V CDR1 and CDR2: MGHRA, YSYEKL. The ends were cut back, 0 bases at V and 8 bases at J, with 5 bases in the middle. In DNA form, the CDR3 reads TGCGCCAGCAGCCAAGAGGGATATGAGCAGTTCTTC. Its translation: CASSQEGYEQFF.

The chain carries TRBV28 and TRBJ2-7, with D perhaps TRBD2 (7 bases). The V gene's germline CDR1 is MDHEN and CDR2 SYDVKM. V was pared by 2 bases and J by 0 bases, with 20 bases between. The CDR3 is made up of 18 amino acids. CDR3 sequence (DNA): TGTGCCAGCAGTTTAGGAGGGGGAGGGCCGGTTAGCTCCTACGAGCAGTACTTC. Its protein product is CASSLGGGGPVSSYEQYF.

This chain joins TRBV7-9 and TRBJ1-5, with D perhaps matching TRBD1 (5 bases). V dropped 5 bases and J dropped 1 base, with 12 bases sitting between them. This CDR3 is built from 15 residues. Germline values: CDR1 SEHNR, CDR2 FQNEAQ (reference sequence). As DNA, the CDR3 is TGTGCCAGCAGCACCGATCGACAGAGCAATCAGCCCCAGCATTTT. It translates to CASSTDRQSNQPQHF.

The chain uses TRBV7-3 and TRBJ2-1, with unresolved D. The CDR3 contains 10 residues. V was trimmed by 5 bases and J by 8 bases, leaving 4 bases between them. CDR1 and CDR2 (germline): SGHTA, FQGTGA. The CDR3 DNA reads TGTGCCAGCAGCGGGGATGAGCAGTTCTTC. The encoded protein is CASSGDEQFF.